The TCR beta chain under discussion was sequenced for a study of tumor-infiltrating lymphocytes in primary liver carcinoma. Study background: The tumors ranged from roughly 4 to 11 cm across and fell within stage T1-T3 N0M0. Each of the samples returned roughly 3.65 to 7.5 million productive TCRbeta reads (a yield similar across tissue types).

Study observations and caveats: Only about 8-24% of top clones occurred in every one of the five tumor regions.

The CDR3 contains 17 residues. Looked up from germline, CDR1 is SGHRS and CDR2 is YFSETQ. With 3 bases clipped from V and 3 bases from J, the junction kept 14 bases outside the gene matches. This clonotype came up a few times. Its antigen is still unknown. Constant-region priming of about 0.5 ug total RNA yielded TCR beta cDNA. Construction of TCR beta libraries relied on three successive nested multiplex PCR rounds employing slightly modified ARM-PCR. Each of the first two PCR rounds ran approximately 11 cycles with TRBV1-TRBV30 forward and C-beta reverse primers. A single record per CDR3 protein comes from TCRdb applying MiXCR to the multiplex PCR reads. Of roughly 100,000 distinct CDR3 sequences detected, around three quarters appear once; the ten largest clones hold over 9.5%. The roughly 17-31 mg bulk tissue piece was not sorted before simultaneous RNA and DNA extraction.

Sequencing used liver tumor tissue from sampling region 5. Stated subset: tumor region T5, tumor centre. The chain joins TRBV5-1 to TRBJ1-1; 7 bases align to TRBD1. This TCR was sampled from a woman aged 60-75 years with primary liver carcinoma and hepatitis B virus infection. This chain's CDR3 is CASSSRTGAFGYTEAFF. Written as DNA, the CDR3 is TGCGCCAGCAGCTCTAGAACAGGGGCTTTTGGGTACACTGAAGCTTTCTTT.